Below are 30 T cell receptor beta chains sequenced from a single sample in a study of PD-1 and CTLA-4 blockade in melanoma. Produced via immunoSEQ multiplex PCR; TCRdb's table is partial and in-frame only. In the table there are about 32,000 clones, about 87% of which are singletons. Source: CD8+ T cells from peripheral blood, taken from a patient given anti-PD-1 treatment. Source of these receptors: a human donor with melanoma.

The chain recombines TRBV28 with TRBJ2-5; 8 bases align to TRBD1. This CDR3 comprises 16 residues. The trim removed 4 bases at V and 5 bases at J, leaving 12 bases unmatched. Germline CDR1 MDHEN, CDR2 SYDVKM. DNA of the CDR3: TGTGCCAGCAGTTCCCCCCCGCAGGGGGCGAGGGAGACCCAGTACTTC. Its translation: CASSSPPQGARETQYF.

V is TRBV11-2 and J is TRBJ2-3; TRBD2 agrees at 10 bases. The CDR3 is 18 residues long. CDR1 and CDR2 from the germline V gene are SGHAT and FQNNGV. V lost 0 bases and J lost 3; bases outside the gene matches: 9. CDR3 region: CASSLDGVAGGWTDTQYF. In DNA, the CDR3 is TGTGCCAGCAGCTTAGATGGGGTAGCGGGGGGCTGGACAGATACGCAGTATTTT.

V is TRBV12-3 or TRBV12-4 and J is TRBJ1-1, with D possibly being TRBD1 (6 bases). CDR3 length: 13 amino acids. V lost 4 bases, J lost 4 bases, and 10 bases lay in between. CDR3 coding DNA: TGTGCCAGCAGTTCAGGGGAGTCCACTGAAGCTTTCTTT. Amino acids: CASSSGESTEAFF.

This chain links TRBV5-1 with TRBJ2-7; D may be TRBD2 (5 bases). This CDR3 region has 14 residues. Germline CDR1 and CDR2: SGHRS and YFSETQ. V was cut by 1 base and J by 0 bases, with 8 bases left in between. The CDR3 sequence is CASSLPGDSYEQYF. In DNA form, the CDR3 reads TGCGCCAGCAGCTTGCCCGGGGACTCCTACGAGCAGTACTTC.

The genes are TRBV10-3 and TRBJ2-1; 10 bases map to TRBD1. The trim removed 2 bases at V and 0 bases at J, leaving 4 bases unmatched. The germline V gene encodes CDR1 ENHRY and CDR2 SYGVKD. The CDR3 spans 17 residues. CDR3 nucleotide sequence: TGTGCCATCAGTGAGAGGGGGACAGGGGACTCCTACAATGAGCAGTTCTTC. It encodes CAISERGTGDSYNEQFF.

This clone was seen only once. The CDR3 nucleotides read TGTGCCAGCAGCTTGAGGGACACTTGGGATGAAGCTTTCTTT. It codes for CASSLRDTWDEAFF. The chain uses TRBV5-6 and TRBJ1-1; perhaps TRBD1 as D (6 bases). Trimming took 1 base from V and 7 from J, leaving 14 bases between them. CDR3 length equals 14 residues. The germline V gene encodes CDR1 SGHDT and CDR2 YYEEEE.

The chain links TRBV19 to TRBJ1-1, with 9 bases fitting TRBD1. Trimming cost V 10 bases and J 4 bases; bases outside gene matches: 4. The V gene's germline CDR1 is LNHDA and CDR2 SQIVND (reference sequence). CDR3 length equals 12 residues. CDR3 DNA: TGTGCCACCAGGACAGGGGCCACTGAAGCTTTCTTT. This translates into CATRTGATEAFF.

The chain employs TRBV10-3 and TRBJ1-4; D is undetermined. V was trimmed by 3 bases and J by 4 bases, leaving 9 bases between them. Germline V gene sequence: CDR1 ENHRY, CDR2 SYGVKD. CDR3 size: 14 residues. DNA for the CDR3: TGTGCCATCAGTGACGGGAGATTTAATGAAAAACTGTTTTTT. Protein product: CAISDGRFNEKLFF.

The rearrangement uses TRBV9 and TRBJ1-1; D not resolved. Germline V gene sequence: CDR1 SGDLS, CDR2 YYNGEE. CDR3 size: 12 residues. The V gene lost 5 bases and the J gene lost 3 bases, with 8 bases spanning the gap. The CDR3 nucleotides are TGTGCCAGCAGGTCAACGGACACTGAAGCTTTCTTT. It encodes CASRSTDTEAFF.

Only a few counts were recorded for this clone. The sample holds other DNA sequences that translate to the same CDR3. The J gene is TRBJ1-1, the V gene TRBV6-5; no reliable D call. V lost 0 bases, J lost 1 base, and 6 bases lay in between. Germline CDR1 and CDR2: MNHEY and SVGAGI. CDR3 length equals 14 residues. The CDR3 protein is CASSYSEGNTEAFF. Written as DNA, the CDR3 is TGTGCCAGCAGTTACTCTGAAGGGAACACTGAAGCTTTCTTT.

In regard to this clone: Other nucleotide sequences from this sample produce the same CDR3. V is TRBV12-3 or TRBV12-4 and J is TRBJ2-7; D is unclear. This CDR3 contains 12 residues. Trimming left V 1 base short and J 3 bases short, with 4 bases between. This CDR3 is CASSLGSYEQYF. CDR3 in DNA: TGTGCCAGCAGTTTAGGCAGCTACGAGCAGTACTTC.

The rearrangement joins TRBV4-1 to TRBJ2-5; D not certain. CDR3 length: 12 amino acids. CDR1 is MGHRA and CDR2 is YSYEKL in the germline V gene. V lost 0 bases and J lost 7, with 6 bases in between. For the CDR3, the DNA is TGCGCCAGCAGCCAAGATAGTGGGACCCAGTACTTC. Its translation is CASSQDSGTQYF.

This sequence joins TRBV24-1 and TRBJ2-5, with D tentatively TRBD1 (6 bases). V lost 4 bases and J 1 base, leaving 9 bases between the germline ends. The CDR3 sequence is 14 residues long. Germline CDR1 KGHDR, CDR2 SFDVKD. Here the CDR3 DNA reads TGTGCCACCAGTGACTGGACAGCCCAAGAGACCCAGTACTTC. Its translation: CATSDWTAQETQYF.

The chain recombines TRBV28 with TRBJ2-7; a possible D gene is TRBD2 (6 bases). The V gene lost 8 bases and the J gene lost 0 bases, with 11 bases spanning the gap. CDR3 length equals 13 residues. Germline CDR1 is MDHEN and CDR2 is SYDVKM. This CDR3 reads CASQEGISYEQYF. CDR3 coding DNA: TGTGCCAGCCAGGAGGGTATCTCCTACGAGCAGTACTTC.

The J gene is TRBJ1-3, the V gene TRBV5-5; TRBD1 aligns across 7 bases. Germline loops: CDR1 SGHKS, CDR2 YYEKEE (reference sequence). The CDR3 spans 14 residues. The trim removed 7 bases at V and 6 bases at J, leaving 10 bases unmatched. CDR3 region: CASSTDRLKNTIYF. CDR3 coding DNA: TGTGCCAGCTCCACGGACAGGCTTAAAAACACCATATATTTT.

This chain uses TRBV19 with TRBJ2-1; no reliable D call. The length of the CDR3 is 13 residues. Per the germline V gene, CDR1 is LNHDA and CDR2 is SQIVND (reference sequence). V was trimmed by 5 bases and J by 7 bases, leaving 12 bases between them. This CDR3 is CASSVDLGNEQFF. The CDR3 DNA reads as TGTGCCAGTAGTGTCGACCTGGGTAATGAGCAGTTCTTC.

Here the CDR3 reads CATSDLRGHNTGELFF. CDR3 nucleotides: TGTGCCACCAGTGATCTACGGGGACATAACACCGGGGAGCTGTTTTTT. The chain is built from TRBV24-1 and TRBJ2-2; a possible D gene is TRBD1 (6 bases). Germline loops: CDR1 KGHDR, CDR2 SFDVKD. Trimming shortened V by 3 bases and J by 2 bases, and 12 bases separated the two germline ends. The CDR3 contains 16 residues.

The rearrangement links TRBV28 to TRBJ2-3, with D perhaps matching TRBD1 (6 bases). The CDR3 length is 13 residues. Germline CDR1 is MDHEN and CDR2 is SYDVKM. Trimming shortened V by 4 bases and J by 6 bases, and 11 bases separated the two germline ends. This CDR3 reads CASSSGQGDTQYF. Written as DNA, the CDR3 is TGTGCCAGCAGTTCGGGACAAGGGGATACGCAGTATTTT.

The chain has TRBV7-9 and TRBJ1-3; D remains ambiguous. The CDR3 sequence is 14 residues long. The V gene's germline CDR1 is SEHNR and CDR2 FQNEAQ (reference sequence). V lost 2 bases to trimming and J lost 2 bases, with 7 bases between them. CDR3 sequence reads: CASSLSSAGNTIYF. CDR3 nucleotide sequence: TGTGCCAGCAGCTTAAGTTCGGCTGGAAACACCATATATTTT.

The chain links TRBV7-3 to TRBJ2-1; TRBD2 is a possible D gene (7 bases). Trimming left V 2 bases short and J 7 bases short, with 15 bases between. The CDR3 length is 15 residues. Germline CDR1 is SGHTA and CDR2 is FQGTGA. CDR3 nucleotide sequence: TGTGCCAGCAGCTTAGCGGGGGCCTGGACGAATGAGCAGTTCTTC. Amino acids: CASSLAGAWTNEQFF.

The J gene is TRBJ2-5, the V gene TRBV7-9, with D unresolved. The germline V gene has CDR1 SEHNR and CDR2 FQNEAQ (reference sequence). V gave up 7 bases and J gave up 4 bases, with 10 bases separating them. The CDR3 has 12 amino acids. Here the CDR3 DNA reads TGTGCCAGCATAGGCATCCGAGAGACCCAGTACTTC. It codes for CASIGIRETQYF.

This chain uses TRBV7-9 with TRBJ2-7; D remains ambiguous. V was cut by 5 bases and J by 3 bases, with 11 bases left in between. CDR1 and CDR2 from the germline V gene are SEHNR and FQNEAQ (reference sequence). This CDR3 has 13 residues. In DNA, the CDR3 is TGTGCCAGCAGCACCACGGACGGCTACGAGCAGTACTTC. This codes for CASSTTDGYEQYF.

The V and J genes are TRBV24-1 and TRBJ1-2; D gene uncertain. Germline lookup yields CDR1 KGHDR and CDR2 SFDVKD. V dropped 5 bases and J dropped 3 bases, with 12 bases sitting between them. CDR3 size: 14 residues. CDR3 nucleotides: TGTGCCACCAGTGGGGCCCAGCTTGACTATGGCTACACCTTC. As protein: CATSGAQLDYGYTF.

The gene calls are TRBV4-2 and TRBJ1-1; the D gene is possibly TRBD1 (5 bases). Trimming stripped 4 bases from V and 7 bases from J, with 25 bases between. CDR3 size: 17 residues. The germline V gene encodes CDR1 LGHNA and CDR2 YNFKEQ. As DNA, the CDR3 is TGTGCCAGCAGCCCCTTGGGGTTCGCAGGGAGTTACTTTGAAGCTTTCTTT. Amino acid sequence: CASSPLGFAGSYFEAFF.

This chain uses TRBV7-2 with TRBJ1-3, with D unresolved. V lost 3 bases to trimming and J lost 3 bases, with 9 bases between them. Per germline, CDR1 SGHTA and CDR2 FQGNSA. The CDR3 is 14 amino acids. The CDR3 nucleotides are TGTGCCAGCAGCTTCCCCGCTAGTGGAAACACCATATATTTT. It yields the protein CASSFPASGNTIYF.

This sequence joins TRBV4-2 and TRBJ1-4; no clear D gene. Germline values: CDR1 LGHNA, CDR2 YNFKEQ. This CDR3 has 16 residues. V lost 1 base and J 8 bases, leaving 17 bases between the germline ends. The CDR3 protein is CASSQGEPNLGEKLFF. CDR3 in DNA: TGTGCCAGCAGCCAAGGAGAGCCTAACCTTGGCGAAAAACTGTTTTTT.

V gene TRBV5-4 combines with J gene TRBJ2-7; D gene unclear. The germline V and J ends were trimmed by 1 base and 0 bases, with 5 bases remaining between them. Germline V gene data show CDR1 as SGHNT and CDR2 as YYREEE (reference sequence). The CDR3 totals 13 residues. DNA for the CDR3: TGTGCCAGCAGCTTGCCCTTCTCCTACGAGCAGTACTTC. Its protein product is CASSLPFSYEQYF. Looking up the rest from reference TRBV5-4 and TRBJ2-7 gives the full variable domain: ETGVTQSPTHLIKTRGQQVTLRCSSQSGHNTVSWYQQALGQGPQFIFQYYREEENGRGNFPPRFSGLQFPNYSSELNVNALELDDSALYLCASSLPFSYEQYFGPGTRLTVT.

Here the CDR3 DNA reads TGTGCCAGCAGCCATAGCGGGGGGGCCACAGATACGCAGTATTTT. Its protein is CASSHSGGATDTQYF. The V and J genes are TRBV7-3 and TRBJ2-3, with TRBD2 matching 11 bases. Germline assignment: CDR1 SGHTA and CDR2 FQGTGA. The ends lost 5 bases at V and 2 bases at J; junction bases unmatched: 3. The CDR3 runs 15 residues.

The rearrangement uses TRBV7-9 and TRBJ2-5, with unresolved D. The germline V gene has CDR1 SEHNR and CDR2 FQNEAQ (reference sequence). This CDR3 is 13 amino acids long. Trimming stripped 1 base from V and 3 bases from J, with 6 bases between. This CDR3 is CASSLEGKETQYF. In DNA form, the CDR3 reads TGTGCCAGCAGCTTAGAAGGAAAAGAGACCCAGTACTTC.

Only a few counts were recorded for this clone. CDR3 coding DNA: TGTGCCAGCAGCTCGACCAACTCCTACGAGCAGTACTTC. It encodes CASSSTNSYEQYF. The chain carries TRBV5-4 and TRBJ2-7; D is uncertain. Germline-derived CDR1 and CDR2 are SGHNT and YYREEE (reference sequence). V gave up 3 bases and J gave up 0 bases, with 7 bases separating them. The CDR3 has 13 amino acids.